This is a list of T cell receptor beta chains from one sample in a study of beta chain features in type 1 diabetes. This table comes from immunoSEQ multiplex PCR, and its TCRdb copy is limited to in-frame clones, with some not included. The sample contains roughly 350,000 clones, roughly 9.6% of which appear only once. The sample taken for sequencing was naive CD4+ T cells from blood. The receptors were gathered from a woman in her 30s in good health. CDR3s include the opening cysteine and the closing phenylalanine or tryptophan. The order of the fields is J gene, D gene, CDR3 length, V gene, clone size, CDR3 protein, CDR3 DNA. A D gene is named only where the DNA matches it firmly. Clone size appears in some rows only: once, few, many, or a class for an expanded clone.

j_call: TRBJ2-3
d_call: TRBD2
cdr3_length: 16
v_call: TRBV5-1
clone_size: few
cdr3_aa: CASSLISGIFSDTQYF
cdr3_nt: TGCGCCAGCAGCTTGATTAGCGGGATTTTTTCAGATACGCAGTATTTT

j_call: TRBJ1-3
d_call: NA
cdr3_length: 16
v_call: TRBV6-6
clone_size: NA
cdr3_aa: CASSQQGVGSGNTIYF
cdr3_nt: TGTGCCAGCAGTCAACAGGGTGTTGGCTCTGGAAACACCATATATTTT

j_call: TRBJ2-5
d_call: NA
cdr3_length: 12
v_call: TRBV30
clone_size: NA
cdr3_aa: CAWSVASGTQYF
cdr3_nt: TGTGCCTGGAGTGTAGCATCGGGGACCCAGTACTTC

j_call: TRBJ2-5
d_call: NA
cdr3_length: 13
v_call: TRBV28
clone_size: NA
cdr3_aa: CASRVGRQETQYF
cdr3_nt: TGTGCCAGCAGGGTTGGCCGCCAAGAGACCCAGTACTTC

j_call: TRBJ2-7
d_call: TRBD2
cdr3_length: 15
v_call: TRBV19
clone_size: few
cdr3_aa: CASSPKPSGSYEQYF
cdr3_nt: TGTGCCAGTAGTCCAAAGCCTAGCGGCTCCTACGAGCAGTACTTC

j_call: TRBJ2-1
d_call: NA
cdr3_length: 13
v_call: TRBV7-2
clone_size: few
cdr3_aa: CASEAGIYNEQFF
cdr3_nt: TGTGCCAGCGAGGCGGGGATTTACAATGAGCAGTTCTTC

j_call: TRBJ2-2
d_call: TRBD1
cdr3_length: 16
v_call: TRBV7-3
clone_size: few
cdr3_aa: CASSVTGGAGTGELFF
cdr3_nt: TGTGCCAGCAGCGTAACAGGGGGCGCGGGAACCGGGGAGCTGTTTTTT

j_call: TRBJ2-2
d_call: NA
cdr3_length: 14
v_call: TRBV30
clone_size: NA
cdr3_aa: CASQNRVRTGELFF
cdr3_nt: TGTGCCTCCCAAAACAGGGTCCGCACCGGGGAGCTGTTTTTT

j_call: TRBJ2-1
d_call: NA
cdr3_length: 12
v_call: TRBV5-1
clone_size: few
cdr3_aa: CASSLDGNEQFF
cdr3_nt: TGCGCCAGCAGCTTGGACGGGAATGAGCAGTTCTTC

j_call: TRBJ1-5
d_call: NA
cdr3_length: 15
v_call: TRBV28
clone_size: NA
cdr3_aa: CASSSDGTLGQPQHF
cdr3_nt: TGTGCCAGCAGTTCCGATGGGACTCTGGGGCAGCCCCAGCATTTT

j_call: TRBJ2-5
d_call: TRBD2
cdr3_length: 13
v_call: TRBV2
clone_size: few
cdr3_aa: CATPGGDQETQYF
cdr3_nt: TGTGCCACCCCTGGGGGGGACCAAGAGACCCAGTACTTC

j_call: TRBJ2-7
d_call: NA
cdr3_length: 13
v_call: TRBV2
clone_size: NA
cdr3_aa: CASSLSGTYEQYF
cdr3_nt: TGTGCCAGCAGCCTTAGCGGAACCTACGAGCAGTACTTC

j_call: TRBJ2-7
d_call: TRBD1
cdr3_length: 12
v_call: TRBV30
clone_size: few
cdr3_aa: CAWGQGSYEQYF
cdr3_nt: TGTGCCTGGGGACAGGGTTCCTACGAGCAGTACTTC

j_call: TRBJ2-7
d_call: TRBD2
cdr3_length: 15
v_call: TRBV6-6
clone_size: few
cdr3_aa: CASSYSFAGAYEQYF
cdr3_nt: TGTGCCAGCAGTTACTCCTTTGCGGGGGCCTACGAGCAGTACTTC

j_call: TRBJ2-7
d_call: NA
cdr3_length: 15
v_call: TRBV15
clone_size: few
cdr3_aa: CATSRDLATYYEQYF
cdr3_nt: TGTGCCACCAGCAGAGATCTAGCGACCTACTACGAGCAGTACTTC

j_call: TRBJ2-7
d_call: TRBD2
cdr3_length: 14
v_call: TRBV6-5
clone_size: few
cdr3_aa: CASRSSSGSGEQYF
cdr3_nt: TGTGCCAGCAGGTCCTCTAGCGGGAGCGGCGAGCAGTACTTC

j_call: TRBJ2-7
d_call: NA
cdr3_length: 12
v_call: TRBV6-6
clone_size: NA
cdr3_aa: CASSGGFYEQYF
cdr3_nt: TGTGCCAGCAGTGGAGGATTCTACGAGCAGTACTTC

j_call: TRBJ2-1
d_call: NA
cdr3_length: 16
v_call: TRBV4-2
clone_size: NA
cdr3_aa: CASSQAEQAGYNEQFF
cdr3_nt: TGTGCCAGCAGCCAAGCGGAACAGGCCGGCTACAATGAGCAGTTCTTC

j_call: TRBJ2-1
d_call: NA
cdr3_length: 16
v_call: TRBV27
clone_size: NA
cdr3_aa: CASTPIRGKSYNEQFF
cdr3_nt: TGTGCCAGTACTCCCATCAGGGGAAAATCCTACAATGAGCAGTTCTTC

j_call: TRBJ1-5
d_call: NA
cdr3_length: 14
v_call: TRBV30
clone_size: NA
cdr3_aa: CAWSLETGILPQHF
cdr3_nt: TGTGCCTGGAGTTTAGAGACAGGTATATTGCCCCAGCATTTT

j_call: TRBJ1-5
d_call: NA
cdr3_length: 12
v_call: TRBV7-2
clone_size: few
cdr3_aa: CASSLTGLGKHF
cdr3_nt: TGTGCCAGCAGCTTAACAGGCCTAGGAAAGCATTTT

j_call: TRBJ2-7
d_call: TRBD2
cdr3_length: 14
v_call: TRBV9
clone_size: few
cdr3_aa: CASSTRTSGAPQYF
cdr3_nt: TGTGCCAGCAGCACCCGGACTAGCGGCGCCCCTCAGTACTTC

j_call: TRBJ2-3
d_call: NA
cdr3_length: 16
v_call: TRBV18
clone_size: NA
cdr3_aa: CASSRGWDINTDTQYF
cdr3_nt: TGTGCCAGCTCAAGGGGATGGGACATAAACACAGATACGCAGTATTTT

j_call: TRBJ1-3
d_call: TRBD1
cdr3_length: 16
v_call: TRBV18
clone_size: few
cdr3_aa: CASSPRQGSSGNTIYF
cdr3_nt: TGTGCCAGCTCACCCAGACAGGGGAGCTCTGGAAACACCATATATTTT

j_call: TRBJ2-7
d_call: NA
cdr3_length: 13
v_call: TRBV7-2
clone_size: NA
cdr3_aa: CASSLEPPHEQYF
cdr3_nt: TGTGCCAGCAGCTTAGAGCCCCCCCACGAGCAGTACTTC

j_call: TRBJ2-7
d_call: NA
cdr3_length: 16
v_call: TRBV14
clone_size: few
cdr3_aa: CASSQDWSGFAHEQYF
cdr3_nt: TGTGCCAGCAGCCAAGATTGGTCAGGGTTTGCACACGAGCAGTACTTC

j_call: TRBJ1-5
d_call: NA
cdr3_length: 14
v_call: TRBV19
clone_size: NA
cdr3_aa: CASSHEVGNQPQHF
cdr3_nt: TGTGCCAGTAGCCACGAGGTAGGCAATCAGCCCCAGCATTTT

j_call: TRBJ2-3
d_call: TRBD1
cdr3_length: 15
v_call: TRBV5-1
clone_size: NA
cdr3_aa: CASSLTTGSTDTQYF
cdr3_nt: TGCGCCAGCAGCCTCACGACAGGGAGCACAGATACGCAGTATTTT

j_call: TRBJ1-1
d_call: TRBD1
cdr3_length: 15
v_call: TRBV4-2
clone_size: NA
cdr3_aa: CASSPAGTGGTEAFF
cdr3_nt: TGTGCCAGCAGCCCGGCAGGGACAGGGGGCACTGAAGCTTTCTTT

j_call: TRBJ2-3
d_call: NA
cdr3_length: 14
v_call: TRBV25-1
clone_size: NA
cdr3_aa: CASSASVTIDTQYF
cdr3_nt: TGTGCCAGCAGTGCTAGCGTTACGATAGATACGCAGTATTTT

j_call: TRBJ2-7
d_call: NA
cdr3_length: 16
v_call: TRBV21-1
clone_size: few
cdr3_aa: CASSQPIGGRWVEQYF
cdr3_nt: TGTGCCAGCAGCCAACCAATCGGCGGGAGGTGGGTGGAGCAGTACTTC

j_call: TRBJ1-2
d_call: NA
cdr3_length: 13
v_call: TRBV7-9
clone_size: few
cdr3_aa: CASSLVGGQGYTF
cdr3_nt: TGTGCCAGCAGCTTAGTTGGAGGGCAAGGCTACACCTTC

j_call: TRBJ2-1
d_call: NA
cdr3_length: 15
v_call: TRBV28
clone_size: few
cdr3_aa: CASSPGGGGSNEQFF
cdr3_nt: TGTGCCAGCAGTCCTGGGGGGGGCGGGAGCAATGAGCAGTTCTTC

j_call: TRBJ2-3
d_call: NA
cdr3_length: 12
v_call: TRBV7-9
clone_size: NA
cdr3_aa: CASSSSTDTQYF
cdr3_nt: TGTGCCAGCAGCTCAAGCACAGATACGCAGTATTTT

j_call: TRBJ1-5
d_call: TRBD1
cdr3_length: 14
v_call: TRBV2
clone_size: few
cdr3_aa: CASSRQGAEQPQHF
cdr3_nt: TGTGCCAGCAGTCGACAGGGGGCTGAGCAGCCCCAGCATTTT

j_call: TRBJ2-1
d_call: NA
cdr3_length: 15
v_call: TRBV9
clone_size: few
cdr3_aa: CASSVEGGSYNEQFF
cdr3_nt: TGTGCCAGCAGCGTAGAGGGAGGATCCTACAATGAGCAGTTCTTC

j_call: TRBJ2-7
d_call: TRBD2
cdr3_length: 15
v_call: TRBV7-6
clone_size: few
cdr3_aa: CASSLPTSGNYEQYF
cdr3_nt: TGTGCCAGCAGCTTACCGACTAGCGGGAACTACGAGCAGTACTTC

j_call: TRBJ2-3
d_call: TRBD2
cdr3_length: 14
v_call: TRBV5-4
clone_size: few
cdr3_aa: CASSFREGPDTQYF
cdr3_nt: TGTGCCAGCAGCTTCCGGGAGGGCCCCGATACGCAGTATTTT

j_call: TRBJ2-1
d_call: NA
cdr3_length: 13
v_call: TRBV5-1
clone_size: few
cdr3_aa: CASSFSGYNEQFF
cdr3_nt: TGCGCCAGCAGCTTCAGCGGATACAATGAGCAGTTCTTC

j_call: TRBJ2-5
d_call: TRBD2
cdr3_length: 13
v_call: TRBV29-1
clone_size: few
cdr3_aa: CSVPSGRGETQYF
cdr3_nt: TGCAGCGTTCCTAGCGGGAGAGGAGAGACCCAGTACTTC

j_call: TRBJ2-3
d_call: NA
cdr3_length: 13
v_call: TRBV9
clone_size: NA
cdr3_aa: CASSVVSTDTQYF
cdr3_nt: TGTGCCAGCAGCGTCGTTAGCACAGATACGCAGTATTTT

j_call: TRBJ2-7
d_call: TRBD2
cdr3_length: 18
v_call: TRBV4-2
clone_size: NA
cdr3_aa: CASSQGLAGGPESYEQYF
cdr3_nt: TGTGCCAGCAGCCAAGGGCTAGCGGGAGGGCCGGAATCCTACGAGCAGTACTTC

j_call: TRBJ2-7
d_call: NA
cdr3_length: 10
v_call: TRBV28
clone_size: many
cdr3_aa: CASSRYEQYF
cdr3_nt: TGTGCCAGCAGTCGCTACGAGCAGTACTTC

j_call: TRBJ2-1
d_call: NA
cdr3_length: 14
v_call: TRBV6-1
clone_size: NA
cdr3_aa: CASSAARSGNEQFF
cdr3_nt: TGTGCCAGCAGTGCGGCACGGAGTGGCAATGAGCAGTTCTTC

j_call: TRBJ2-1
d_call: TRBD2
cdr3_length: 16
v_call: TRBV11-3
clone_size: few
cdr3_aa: CASSLGRTSGINEQFF
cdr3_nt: TGTGCCAGCAGCTTAGGAAGGACTAGCGGGATCAATGAGCAGTTCTTC

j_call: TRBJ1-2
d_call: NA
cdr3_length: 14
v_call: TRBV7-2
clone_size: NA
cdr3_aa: CASSLAEGSYGYTF
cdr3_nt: TGTGCCAGCAGCTTAGCGGAGGGGAGCTATGGCTACACCTTC

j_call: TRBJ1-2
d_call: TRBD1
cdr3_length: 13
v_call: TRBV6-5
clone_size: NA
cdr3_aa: CASRQQGRYGYTF
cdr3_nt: TGTGCCAGCAGACAACAGGGGCGCTATGGCTACACCTTC

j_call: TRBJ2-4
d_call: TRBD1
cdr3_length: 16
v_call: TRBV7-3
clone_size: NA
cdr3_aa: CASSPQGAVGKNIQYF
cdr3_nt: TGTGCCAGCAGCCCACAGGGGGCGGTGGGGAAAAACATTCAGTACTTC

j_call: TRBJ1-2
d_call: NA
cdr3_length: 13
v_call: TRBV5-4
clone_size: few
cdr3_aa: CASSNPANYGYTF
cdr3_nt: TGTGCCAGCAGTAACCCGGCTAACTATGGCTACACCTTC

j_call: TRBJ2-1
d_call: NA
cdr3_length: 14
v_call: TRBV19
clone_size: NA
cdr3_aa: CASSPGSTYNEQFF
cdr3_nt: TGTGCCAGTAGTCCGGGATCCACCTACAATGAGCAGTTCTTC

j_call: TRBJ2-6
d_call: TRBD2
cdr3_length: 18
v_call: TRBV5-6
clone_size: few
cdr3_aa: CASSFYSGVLSGANVLTF
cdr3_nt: TGTGCCAGCAGCTTCTACAGCGGGGTACTCTCTGGGGCCAACGTCCTGACTTTC

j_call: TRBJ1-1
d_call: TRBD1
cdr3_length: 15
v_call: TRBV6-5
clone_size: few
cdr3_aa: CASSKDRGIVTEAFF
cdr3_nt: TGTGCCAGCAGTAAGGACAGGGGGATCGTCACTGAAGCTTTCTTT

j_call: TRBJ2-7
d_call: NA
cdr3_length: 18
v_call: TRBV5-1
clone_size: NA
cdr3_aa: CASSLVTGMNPNRYEQYF
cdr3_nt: TGCGCCAGCAGCTTGGTTACAGGGATGAACCCAAACCGCTACGAGCAGTACTTC

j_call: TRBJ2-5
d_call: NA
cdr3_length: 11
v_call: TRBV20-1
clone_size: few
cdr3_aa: CSGRGVGGQYF
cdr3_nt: TGCAGTGGCAGGGGGGTAGGAGGCCAGTACTTC

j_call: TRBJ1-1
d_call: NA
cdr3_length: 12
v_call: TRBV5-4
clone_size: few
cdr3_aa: CASSGRDTEAFF
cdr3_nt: TGTGCCAGCAGCGGCCGGGACACTGAAGCTTTCTTT

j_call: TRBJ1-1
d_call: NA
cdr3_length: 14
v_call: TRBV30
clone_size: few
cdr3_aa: CAWSIRGLNTEAFF
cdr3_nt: TGTGCCTGGAGTATACGGGGGTTGAACACTGAAGCTTTCTTT

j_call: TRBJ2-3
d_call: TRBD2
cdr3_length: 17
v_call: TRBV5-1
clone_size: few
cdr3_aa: CASSSATSGVSTDTQYF
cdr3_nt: TGCGCCAGCAGCTCCGCCACTAGCGGGGTCAGCACAGATACGCAGTATTTT

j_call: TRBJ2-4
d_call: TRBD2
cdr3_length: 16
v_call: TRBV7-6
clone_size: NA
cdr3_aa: CASSLSPLAGDGIQYF
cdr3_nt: TGTGCCAGCAGCTTATCCCCCCTAGCGGGAGACGGCATTCAGTACTTC

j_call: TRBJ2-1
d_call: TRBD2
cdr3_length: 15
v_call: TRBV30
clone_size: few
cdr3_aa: CAWSRGLAGVDEQFF
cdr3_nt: TGTGCCTGGAGTAGGGGACTAGCGGGAGTGGATGAGCAGTTCTTC

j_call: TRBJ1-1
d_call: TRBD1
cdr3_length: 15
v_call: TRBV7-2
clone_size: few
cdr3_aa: CASSRRQGVNTEAFF
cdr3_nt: TGTGCCAGCAGCCGACGACAGGGAGTGAACACTGAAGCTTTCTTT